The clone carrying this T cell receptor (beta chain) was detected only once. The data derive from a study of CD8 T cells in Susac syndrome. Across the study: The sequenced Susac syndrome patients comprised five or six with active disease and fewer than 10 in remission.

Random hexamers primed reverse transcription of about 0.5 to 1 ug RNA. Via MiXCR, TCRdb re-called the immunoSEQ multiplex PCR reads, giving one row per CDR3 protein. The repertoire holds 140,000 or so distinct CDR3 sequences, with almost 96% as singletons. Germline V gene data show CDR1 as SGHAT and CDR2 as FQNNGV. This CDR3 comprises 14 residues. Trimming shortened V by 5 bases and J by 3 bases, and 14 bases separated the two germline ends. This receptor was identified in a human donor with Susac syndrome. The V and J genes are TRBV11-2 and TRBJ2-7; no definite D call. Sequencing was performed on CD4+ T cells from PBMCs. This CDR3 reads CASSPGGPIYEQYF. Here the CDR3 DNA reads TGTGCCAGCAGCCCCGGTGGCCCCATCTACGAGCAGTACTTC.